The 24 T cell receptor beta chains below come from one sample, sequenced in a study of T cell repertoires in ileal Crohn's disease. Time point reported: neoterminal ileum biopsy at postoperative endoscopy, about 6 months after surgery. Some clones are missing from TCRdb's copy, which holds only in-frame ones; the method was immunoSEQ multiplex PCR. The data show roughly 5,000 clones, 69% seen once. The sequencing input was ileal tissue. The receptors derive from an adult with Crohn's disease.

CDR3 in DNA: TGTGCCAGCAGTTTCAAAGGACAGGGGGCACGGGAGACCCAGTACTTC. Its translation is CASSFKGQGARETQYF. J is TRBJ2-5 and V is TRBV6-6; 11 bases fit TRBD1. CDR1 and CDR2 from the germline V gene are MNHNY and SVGAGI (reference sequence). The CDR3 has 16 residues. Trimming took 4 bases from V and 5 from J; bases not matched to a gene: 9.

In its sample, this clone was seen a few times. The J gene is TRBJ1-1, the V gene TRBV4-3, with D uncertain. Trimming removed 2 bases at V and 2 bases at J, with 9 bases between. The length of the CDR3 is 14 residues. Germline-derived CDR1 and CDR2 are LGHNA and YSLEER. CDR3 coding DNA: TGCGCCAGCAGCCAAAGAACAGCCAACACTGAAGCTTTCTTT. Protein sequence: CASSQRTANTEAFF.

This clone occurred a few times. V is TRBV19 and J is TRBJ2-1; D might be TRBD2 (6 bases). Deletions cut 10 bases from V and 6 bases from J, with 19 bases between. This CDR3 is 14 amino acids long. Germline values: CDR1 LNHDA, CDR2 SQIVND (reference sequence). The CDR3 DNA is TGTGCCACCACAAACGGGGGTGTTGGCAATGAGCAGTTCTTC. It is translated as CATTNGGVGNEQFF.

The chain uses TRBV7-9 and TRBJ1-2, with 11 bases matching TRBD1. The junction had 0 bases not matched to a gene; V was cut back by 3 bases and J by 3 bases. CDR3 length: 14 residues. Germline lookup yields CDR1 SEHNR and CDR2 FQNEAQ (reference sequence). The CDR3 DNA reads as TGTGCCAGCAGCTTGGGACAGGGGGACTATGGCTACACCTTC. This codes for CASSLGQGDYGYTF. Together with reference TRBV7-9 and TRBJ1-2, the CDR3 gives the full variable domain: DTGVSQNPRHKITKRGQNVTFRCDPISEHNRLYWYRQTLGQGPEFLTYFQNEAQLEKSRLLSDRFSAERPKGSFSTLEIQRTEQGDSAMYLCASSLGQGDYGYTFGSGTRLTVV.

The rearrangement joins TRBV2 to TRBJ2-3; TRBD2 aligns across 10 bases. Germline lookup yields CDR1 SNHLY and CDR2 FYNNEI. The CDR3 is made up of 15 amino acids. The junction had 5 bases not matched to a gene; V was cut back by 8 bases and J by 0 bases. CDR3 sequence (DNA): TGTGCCAGCCTAGCTAGCGGGGGAAGCACAGATACGCAGTATTTT. Translating it yields CASLASGGSTDTQYF.

The V call is TRBV11-3, the J call TRBJ2-3; 8 bases are a match to TRBD2. Germline loops: CDR1 SGHNT, CDR2 YENEEA. The CDR3 has 15 amino acids. Trimming at V came to 5 bases and at J to 2 bases, leaving 6 bases not matched to a gene. The CDR3 region is CASSPRRGATDTQYF. The CDR3 nucleotides read TGTGCCAGCAGCCCCCGGCGGGGGGCCACAGATACGCAGTATTTT. Drawing the rest from reference TRBV11-3 and TRBJ2-3, the complete variable domain is EAGVVQSPRYKIIEKKQPVAFWCNPISGHNTLYWYLQNLGQGPELLIRYENEEAVDDSQLPKDRFSAERLKGVDSTLKIQPAELGDSAVYLCASSPRRGATDTQYFGPGTRLTVL.

The chain links TRBV11-2 to TRBJ1-4, with D unclear. With 5 bases removed from V and 0 bases from J, the gap between germline ends came to 4 bases. CDR1 is SGHAT, CDR2 FQNNGV, per germline. This CDR3 contains 13 residues. The CDR3 DNA follows: TGTGCCAGCAGCACAGCAACTAATGAAAAACTGTTTTTT. Translation: CASSTATNEKLFF.

The genes are TRBV30 and TRBJ2-1, with D possibly matching TRBD1 (5 bases). The CDR3 length is 12 residues. Per the germline V gene, CDR1 is GTSNPN and CDR2 is SVGIG (reference sequence). The V and J ends lost 2 bases and 5 bases respectively, with 7 bases between them. The CDR3 sequence is CAWSWTNNEQFF. The CDR3 nucleotides are TGTGCCTGGAGTTGGACAAACAATGAGCAGTTCTTC.

This clone ranks as medium-sized (0.01 to 0.1%). The V and J genes are TRBV7-9 and TRBJ2-7; 7 bases are a match to TRBD1. The V and J ends lost 5 bases and 6 bases, in that order; junction bases with no gene match: 4. The CDR3 runs to 12 residues. The germline V gene encodes CDR1 SEHNR and CDR2 FQNEAQ (reference sequence). In DNA form, the CDR3 reads TGTGCCAGCAGCCGGACAGGCCCCGAGCAGTACTTC. This gives the protein CASSRTGPEQYF.

This clone was observed once. The chain uses TRBV19 and TRBJ1-4, with 7 bases lining up with TRBD1. CDR3 length: 15 residues. V lost 5 bases to trimming and J lost 4 bases; unmatched junction nucleotides: 7. CDR1 and CDR2 (germline): LNHDA, SQIVND (reference sequence). The DNA for the CDR3 is TGTGCCAGTAGTGCCAGGGGGAGAGATAATGAAAAACTGTTTTTT. Translation gives CASSARGRDNEKLFF.

The CDR3 is CASSWSSRTEAFF. The CDR3 nucleotides read TGTGCCAGCAGCTGGTCCTCGAGGACTGAAGCTTTCTTT. This rearrangement joins TRBV7-3 to TRBJ1-1; D is unresolved. The CDR3 loop spans 13 amino acids. Germline CDR1 SGHTA, CDR2 FQGTGA. The ends were cut back, 4 bases at V and 5 bases at J, with 11 bases in the middle.

By frequency in the sample, this clone is medium-sized. This chain connects TRBV19 to TRBJ1-2; TRBD1 is a possible D gene (5 bases). This CDR3 comprises 18 residues. V was trimmed by 3 bases and J by 0 bases, leaving 20 bases between them. Germline V gene lookup returns CDR1 LNHDA and CDR2 SQIVND (reference sequence). CDR3 in amino acids: CASSMGGVSTEANYGYTF. The DNA of the CDR3 is TGTGCCAGTAGTATGGGGGGAGTCAGCACTGAAGCTAACTATGGCTACACCTTC.

This clone was seen a handful of times. The chain joins TRBV6-5 to TRBJ2-3; 7 bases map to TRBD1. The V gene's germline CDR1 is MNHEY and CDR2 SVGAGI. The CDR3 loop spans 14 amino acids. The V segment lost 6 bases and the J segment 4 bases; nucleotides outside the gene matches: 7. The CDR3 here is CASSGTVGADTQYF. Written as DNA, the CDR3 is TGTGCCAGCAGCGGGACAGTGGGCGCAGATACGCAGTATTTT.

CDR3 DNA: TGTGCCAGCAGACGTAGCGGGTATCACACAGATACGCAGTATTTT. Translating it yields CASRRSGYHTDTQYF. The chain is built from TRBV7-2 and TRBJ2-3; 7 bases are a match to TRBD2. The junction had 8 bases not matched to a gene; V was cut back by 6 bases and J by 2 bases. The V gene's germline CDR1 is SGHTA and CDR2 FQGNSA. This CDR3 has 15 amino acids. Filled out from reference TRBV7-2 and TRBJ2-3, the complete variable domain reads GAGVSQSPSNKVTEKGKDVELRCDPISGHTALYWYRQSLGQGLEFLIYFQGNSAPDKSGLPSDRFSAERTGGSVSTLTIQRTQQEDSAVYLCASRRSGYHTDTQYFGPGTRLTVL.

The chain couples TRBV19 to TRBJ2-1; 16 bases agree with TRBD2. J was trimmed by 0 bases and V by 4 bases; bases with no gene match: 12. This CDR3 region has 21 residues. Germline V lookup: CDR1 LNHDA, CDR2 SQIVND (reference sequence). The CDR3 DNA is TGTGCCAGTAGTAGGGAAGGAGTGGGACTAGCGGGAGGGAGCTCCTACAATGAGCAGTTCTTC. Its protein is CASSREGVGLAGGSSYNEQFF.

The chain carries TRBV29-1 and TRBJ2-5; D gene ambiguous. Near its end, the DNA agrees better with TRBJ2-7, so the J call may be wrong. CDR1 SQVTM and CDR2 ANQGSEA come from the germline V gene. This CDR3 spans 12 amino acids. The CDR3 bases are TGCAGCGTTAGGTACAGCTCCTACGAGCAGTACTTC. Translation: CSVRYSSYEQYF.

The chain combines TRBV7-8 with TRBJ1-4; D remains unclear. The V end lost 3 bases, the J end lost 7 bases, and 18 bases lay between the germline ends. The germline V gene has CDR1 SGHVS and CDR2 FQNEAQ. The CDR3 is 16 amino acids. CDR3 in amino acids: CASSLPSAGRSEKLFF. The CDR3 coding sequence is TGTGCCAGCAGCTTGCCTTCCGCTGGGCGAAGTGAAAAACTGTTTTTT.

This clone was seen only once. The J gene is TRBJ2-7, the V gene TRBV2; the match to TRBD1 covers 7 bases. V gave up 5 bases and J gave up 7 bases; unmatched junction bases: 14. The CDR3 has 15 amino acids. Germline CDR1 is SNHLY and CDR2 is FYNNEI. CDR3 protein: CASSPPGAGGREQYV. The CDR3 DNA sequence: TGTGCCAGCAGTCCACCCGGGGCAGGGGGAAGGGAGCAGTACGTC.

V and J are TRBV18 and TRBJ1-2, with 7 bases that match TRBD1. Losses at the gene ends were 1 base for V and 8 bases for J; bases not matched to a gene: 4. Germline V gives CDR1 KGHSH, CDR2 LQKENI. The CDR3 consists of 13 residues. CDR3: CASSPQTGEGYTF. Here the CDR3 DNA reads TGTGCCAGCTCACCACAAACAGGGGAAGGCTACACCTTC.

The chain links TRBV7-3 to TRBJ1-2; D ambiguous. Looked up from germline, CDR1 is SGHTA and CDR2 is FQGTGA. The CDR3 has 15 residues. V dropped 7 bases and J dropped 1 base, with 16 bases sitting between them. DNA for the CDR3: TGTGCCAGCACAGCCTCCCAGGTGGGTAACTATGGCTACACCTTC. This translates into CASTASQVGNYGYTF. Together with reference TRBV7-3 and TRBJ1-2, the CDR3 gives the full variable domain: GAGVSQTPSNKVTEKGKYVELRCDPISGHTALYWYRQSLGQGPEFLIYFQGTGAADDSGLPNDRFFAVRPEGSVSTLKIQRTERGDSAVYLCASTASQVGNYGYTFGSGTRLTVV.

V is TRBV27 and J is TRBJ1-1, with D perhaps matching TRBD1 (6 bases). Germline loops: CDR1 MNHEY, CDR2 SMNVEV (reference sequence). The length of the CDR3 is 14 residues. Between the trimmed V and J ends, which lost 1 base and 2 bases, there was a span of 8 bases. Here the CDR3 DNA reads TGTGCCAGCAGTTTATTCAGGGGCAACACTGAAGCTTTCTTT. Translation: CASSLFRGNTEAFF.

By proportion, this clone is medium-sized. Other nucleotide sequences in the sample specify the same CDR3. The V and J genes are TRBV4-2 and TRBJ1-2; tentatively, D is TRBD1 (6 bases). CDR1 is LGHNA and CDR2 is YNFKEQ in the germline V gene. The V and J ends lost 2 bases and 8 bases respectively, with 9 bases between them. CDR3 length equals 12 residues. The DNA for the CDR3 is TGTGCCAGCAGCCAAAACAGGGACGGCTACACCTTC. Translating gives CASSQNRDGYTF.

This clone came up a few times. The chain couples TRBV7-9 to TRBJ1-4, with 8 nucleotides matching TRBD1. V gave up 4 bases and J gave up 7 bases; unmatched junction bases: 5. The CDR3 spans 14 residues. Germline CDR1 SEHNR, CDR2 FQNEAQ (reference sequence). The DNA of the CDR3 is TGTGCCAGCAGCTCCCAGGGGGCGTTTGAAAAACTGTTTTTT. Its protein product is CASSSQGAFEKLFF.

The rearrangement joins TRBV5-8 to TRBJ1-2; possible D gene TRBD1, 6 bases. CDR3 size: 12 residues. V was pared by 4 bases and J by 8 bases, with 12 bases between. The germline V gene encodes CDR1 SGHTS and CDR2 YDEGEE. The CDR3 here is CASSQNRDGYTF. In DNA form, the CDR3 reads TGTGCCAGCAGCCAAAACAGGGACGGCTACACCTTC.